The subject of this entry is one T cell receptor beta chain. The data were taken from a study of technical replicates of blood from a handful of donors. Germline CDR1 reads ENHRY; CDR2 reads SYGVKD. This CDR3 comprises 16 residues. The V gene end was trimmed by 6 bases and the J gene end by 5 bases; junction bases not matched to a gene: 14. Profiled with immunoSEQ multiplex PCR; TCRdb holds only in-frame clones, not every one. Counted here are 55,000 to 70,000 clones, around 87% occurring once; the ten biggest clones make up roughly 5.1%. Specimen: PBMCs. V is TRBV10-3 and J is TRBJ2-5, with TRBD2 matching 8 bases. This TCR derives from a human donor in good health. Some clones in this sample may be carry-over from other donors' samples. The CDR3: CAIRDGTRAGGETQYF. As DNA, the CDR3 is TGTGCCATCAGGGACGGGACTAGGGCGGGTGGGGAGACCCAGTACTTC.